This section outlines one TCR beta chain sequence together with its context. The antigen is undetermined. This sample stems from a study of regulatory T cells. General study points: Regulatory T cells showed the strongest V-J pair restriction and V/J gene skewing among patient repertoires. In CD3G-deficient patients, conventional CD4+ T cells were enriched for hydrophobic CDR3 residues at positions 6 and 7.

CDR1 KGHSH and CDR2 LQKENI come from the germline V gene. V lost 1 base and J 2 bases, leaving 5 bases between the germline ends. The CDR3 contains 13 residues. CD4+ T cells were divided by sorting: CD25-high CD127-low Tregs, CD25-low CD127-high conventional cells. Amplification used 52 TRBV primers and 13 TRBJ primers. Using immunoSEQ multiplex PCR, the repertoire was profiled, and TCRdb retains in-frame clones only, with some absent. The sample has under 45,000 clones; over 75% are singletons. Source material: conventional CD4+ T cells sorted from blood. This chain uses TRBV18 with TRBJ1-1; D is ambiguous. This TCR derives from a young adult with CD3G deficiency. The DNA for the CDR3 is TGTGCCAGCTCACCACGTATCAACACTGAAGCTTTCTTT. Its translation is CASSPRINTEAFF.